Sequencing of this T cell receptor (beta chain) was carried out in a study of blood T cell repertoires in COVID-19 (dated by TCRdb to the early 2020s). Concerning the study at large: Recovered participants in ImmuneRACE Cohort 3 were defined by two consecutive negative NP/OP PCR tests, clearance by a healthcare professional, or resolution of symptoms. The prospective study material was composed of cDNA or gDNA derived from T cells, B-cell-depleted T cells, or PBMCs. Sample metadata almost always included a de-identified subject ID, COVID-19 status, age in years and sex. Where available, HLA class I and class II types were obtained from metadata supplied by the sample provider rather than from assay-based typing. Subjects who had been exposed to COVID-19, were actively infected with it, or had recovered from it provided the deeply sampled blood TCRbeta repertoires that made up the dataset. Collaborator samples came from the United States, Italy and Spain and covered acute and convalescent phases of COVID-19. The samples were drawn from the first 160 participants of the ongoing ImmuneRACE study and from 1,254 subjects provided by 6 global collaborators. The repertoires were made available in a free public database intended to serve as a resource for research on the immune response to SARS-CoV-2. What the research found in general, with its limitations: The amount of clinical and demographic metadata varied by source and participant and was provided uncurated.

Details on this clone: What this receptor recognizes is not known. Within one base of it there is no much larger clone, and no base qualities were kept.

In the prospective study, participants were about 18 to 95 years old, resided in 24 geographic areas of the United States, and were enrolled through a virtual design. In the prospective study, participants were assigned to cohorts based on the clinical history participants reported in a screening survey and a study questionnaire. Each participant in the prospective study had whole blood, serum and a nasopharyngeal or oropharyngeal swab collected by mobile phlebotomists. Prospective study participants could optionally give additional blood draws and questionnaires over an approximately 2-month period. Before DNA extraction, blood samples from the prospective study were shipped at room temperature or frozen. TCRbeta CDR3 regions were amplified from genomic DNA by means of the immunoSEQ Assay, a bias-controlled multiplex PCR. The original pipeline was this. The number of nucleated cells in each sample was estimated from the amplification of reference gene primers within the assay. To quantify the absolute abundance of each unique TCRbeta CDR3 rearrangement, sequence reads were collapsed and filtered. For each sample, productive Simpson clonality was calculated as the square root of Simpson's diversity index over productive rearrangements. TCRdb took over this immuneACCESS table, retaining in-frame rearrangements with V and J assigned. Such tables are incomplete; in checked studies, under half of the missing clones stem from an unresolved V gene, and the remainder is unexplained. Clone size and the V and J calls come from that table; the DNA yielded D and trimming. The sample has around 360,000 clones on record, over 75% of them singletons. The ten largest clones represent more than 1.5% of the sample.

The germline V gene gives CDR1 as SNHLY and CDR2 as FYNNEI. From the cysteine through the phenylalanine, the CDR3 covers 14 amino acids. The retained sequence is limited to the CDR3, 42 bases, with the frame set at the first base. Germline trimming: 7 bases from V, 8 bases from J; junction bases outside gene matches: 10. This TCR was sampled from a man aged 35 to 55 in a cohort exposed to, infected with or recovered from COVID-19 (not recorded which). Here the chain combines TRBV2 and TRBJ2-1; 8 bases in between match TRBD1. Sequenced sample: PBMCs or T cells enriched from blood (not recorded which). The DNA sequence is as follows: TGTGCCAGCATTCTGGACAGGGAATTCGATGAGCAGTTCTTC. It specifies CASILDREFDEQFF.